This T cell receptor (beta chain) was observed in a study of blood T cell repertoires in COVID-19. Background on the study: Samples taken during acute and convalescent COVID-19 were collected in the United States, Italy and Spain. From T cells, B-cell-depleted T cells, or PBMCs came the material, which was cDNA or gDNA.

As processed by the authors: Amplification from reference gene primers served as the basis for estimated nucleated cell counts. The assay was immunoSEQ multiplex PCR, and TCRdb's table has in-frame clones only and misses some. V and J calls and clone size are copied from that table; D and trimming were computed from the DNA. This sample yields around 300,000 clones, of which roughly 90% are seen a single time; roughly 2.9% belongs to the top ten. Seattle patients were enrolled while actively infected and followed longitudinally. Per germline, CDR1 GTSNPN and CDR2 SVGIG (reference sequence). V lost 3 bases, J lost 0 bases, and 0 bases stayed unmatched. The CDR3 runs to 13 residues.

This receptor was identified in a woman in her 30s with COVID-19, enrolled during active disease. The sequenced material came from peripheral blood. This chain links TRBV30 with TRBJ2-3, with 7 nucleotides matching TRBD1. This chain's CDR3 is CAWRQGSTDTQYF. For the CDR3, the DNA is TGTGCCTGGAGACAGGGGAGCACAGATACGCAGTATTTT.